The sequence of this TCR beta chain was determined in a study of T-cell reconstitution after alpha-beta-depleted transplantation in children. Unique molecular identifiers were incorporated when the TCRbeta library was constructed. Via MiXCR, TCRdb re-called the PCR reads, giving one row per CDR3 protein. The top ten hold 3.3% of the sample, which has about 540,000 distinct CDR3 sequences, about 17% seen once. CDR3 size: 16 residues. Germline values: CDR1 SGHRS, CDR2 YFSETQ. The junction had 5 bases not matched to a gene; V was cut back by 4 bases and J by 6 bases. The sample here was PBMCs from the stem cell graft donor, taken from the stem cell graft. The source of this sequence is a human donor who donated a stem cell graft to a child with acute lymphoblastic leukemia. The chain is built from TRBV5-1 and TRBJ2-3; 16 bases are a match to TRBD2. The CDR3 is CASSPGTSGREDTQYF. CDR3 nucleotide sequence: TGCGCCAGCAGCCCTGGGACTAGCGGGAGGGAGGATACGCAGTATTTT.